This T cell receptor (beta chain) emerged from a study of Tregs in tolerant kidney transplant recipients. General observations from the study: Changing PCR primers prevented nucleotide comparison between some patients' samples. Validation in larger populations is needed because few patients were studied.

Unstimulated regulatory T cells (CD4+CD25+CD127-), CD4+CD25- non-regulatory cells, CD4 and CD8 cells were FACS-sorted from thawed PBMCs. The CDR3 covers 12 residues. Trimming at V came to 1 base and at J to 6 bases, leaving 0 bases not matched to a gene. Looked up from germline, CDR1 is GTSNPN and CDR2 is SVGIG (reference sequence). A note on this clone: Its antigen is not known.

Generated by immunoSEQ multiplex PCR, the TCRdb table keeps only in-frame clones and is missing some. The sample includes tens of thousands of clones, roughly 98% seen only once; the top ten take about 0.5%. This sequence joins TRBV30 and TRBJ1-5, with 7 nucleotides matching TRBD1. Here the sequenced sample was CD4+ T cells from blood, taken before the transplant. The TCR originated in a human donor who received a combined kidney and bone marrow transplant. The CDR3 protein is CAWSDRGQPQHF. As DNA, the CDR3 is TGTGCCTGGAGTGACAGGGGTCAGCCCCAGCATTTT.